What follows describes a single TCR beta chain. These data come from a study of blood T cell repertoires in COVID-19. Libraries were prepared by immunoSEQ multiplex PCR; TCRdb keeps only in-frame clonotypes and omits some of them. The repertoire holds over 250,000 clones, 85% seen once, with 13% in the top ten. CDR3 size: 14 residues. Trimming took 3 bases from V and 6 from J; bases not matched to a gene: 4. Germline V CDR1 and CDR2: MGHRA, YSYEKL. Sequences were obtained from peripheral blood. The V and J genes are TRBV4-1 and TRBJ2-1; TRBD1 matches 8 bases. The clonotype comes from a human donor in a cohort sampled during active COVID-19. CDR3 coding DNA: TGCGCCAGCAGCCAGCTACAGGGGGTCAATGAGCAGTTCTTC. It specifies CASSQLQGVNEQFF.